Given below is one T cell receptor beta chain in context. Antigen unknown. The sample comes from a study of beta chain features in type 1 diabetes. Study observations and caveats: PCR might pick shorter templates more often, in the same way for patients and controls. Patients showed naive, central memory and Treg TCRB repertoires that appeared more similar than those of healthy donors. Type 1 diabetes patients had TCRB CDR3s that were shorter (moderately but significantly so) in all four CD4+ subsets. cDNA-based sequencing might over-represent cells highly expressing TCR.

Germline trimming cut 0 bases from V and 7 bases from J; bases unmatched to any gene: 7. CDR3 length equals 16 residues. The germline gives CDR1 LGHNA, CDR2 YSLEER. Expressed TCRB transcripts were sequenced, since all the RNA that had been isolated was reverse transcribed. Naive, central memory and regulatory T cell samples came to a mean of about 3.9 million reads. Clones were read by immunoSEQ multiplex PCR, and TCRdb kept only the in-frame ones, dropping some. The data show over 150,000 clones, approximately 10% seen once. The sequencing input was central memory CD4+ T cells from blood. The chain recombines TRBV4-3 with TRBJ1-4, with TRBD1 matching over 8 bases. This sequence originates from a man in his thirties or forties with type 1 diabetes. This CDR3 reads CASSQDLSDRGEKLFF. The DNA for the CDR3 is TGCGCCAGCAGCCAAGATTTAAGCGACAGGGGTGAAAAACTGTTTTTT.